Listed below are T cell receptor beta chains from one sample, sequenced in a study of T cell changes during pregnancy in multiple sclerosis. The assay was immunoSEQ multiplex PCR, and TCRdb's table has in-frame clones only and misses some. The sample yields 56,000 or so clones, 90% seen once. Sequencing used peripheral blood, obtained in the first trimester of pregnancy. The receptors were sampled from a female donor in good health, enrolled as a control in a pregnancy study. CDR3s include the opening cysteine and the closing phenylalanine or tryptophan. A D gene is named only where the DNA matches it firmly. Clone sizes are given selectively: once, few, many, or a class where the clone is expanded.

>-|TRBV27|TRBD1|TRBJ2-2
TGTGCCAGCAGTTTTGGGGAATGGGACAGGGCGAACACCGGGGAGCTGTTTTTT
CASSFGEWDRANTGELFF
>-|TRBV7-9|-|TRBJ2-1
TGTGCCAGCAGCTTAATAGGGGACAATGAGCAGTTCTTC
CASSLIGDNEQFF
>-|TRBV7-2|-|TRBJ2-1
TGTGCCAGCAGCTTACCCCCCCCACGGGGGACCTACAATGAGCAGTTCTTC
CASSLPPPRGTYNEQFF
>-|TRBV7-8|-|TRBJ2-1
TGTGCCAGCATCACTAGGTCCCGGGGGAGGCACAATGAGCAGTTCTTC
CASITRSRGRHNEQFF
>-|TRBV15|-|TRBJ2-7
TGTGCCACCAGCAGAGGAGGGTACGAGCAGTACTTC
CATSRGGYEQYF
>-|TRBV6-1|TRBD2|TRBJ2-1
TGTGCCAGCAGTGAGGAGCGGGGGGGCCTGTACAATGAGCAGTTCTTC
CASSEERGGLYNEQFF
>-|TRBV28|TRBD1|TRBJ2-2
TGTGCCAGCAGTAATACAGGGGTGGCCGGGGAGCTGTTTTTT
CASSNTGVAGELFF
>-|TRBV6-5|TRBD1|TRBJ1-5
TGTGCCAGCGGAACGACAGGGAATCAGCCCCAGCATTTT
CASGTTGNQPQHF
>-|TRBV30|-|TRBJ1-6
TGTGCCTACGGGGGGGTTTCACCCCTCCACTTT
CAYGGVSPLHF
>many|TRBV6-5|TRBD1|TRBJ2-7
TGTGCCAGCAGTTACGATTGGACAGGGACCTCCTACGAGCAGTACTTC
CASSYDWTGTSYEQYF
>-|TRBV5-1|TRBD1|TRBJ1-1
TGCGCCAGCAGCCCGGGACAGCCGAACACTGAAGCTTTCTTT
CASSPGQPNTEAFF
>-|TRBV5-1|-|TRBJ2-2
TGCGCCAGCAGCCTGCACAGGGTGGCCGGGGAGCTGTTTTTT
CASSLHRVAGELFF
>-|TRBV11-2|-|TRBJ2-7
TGTGCCAGCAGCTTAGATCTTGGGCAGGCCTACGAGCAGTACTTC
CASSLDLGQAYEQYF
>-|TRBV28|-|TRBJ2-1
TGTGCCAGCAGTTTACCTCTCCCCAATGAGCAGTTCTTC
CASSLPLPNEQFF
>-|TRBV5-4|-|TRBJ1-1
TGTGCCAGCAGCTTGGGAGGGAGGACTGAAGCTTTCTTT
CASSLGGRTEAFF
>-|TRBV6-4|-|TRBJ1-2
TGTGCCAGCAGTACCGACACAACTAACTATGGCTACACCTTC
CASSTDTTNYGYTF
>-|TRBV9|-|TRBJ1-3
TGTGCCAGCAGCGTAGGGGCCAGCATCTCTGGAAACACCATATATTTT
CASSVGASISGNTIYF
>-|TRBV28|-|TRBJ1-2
TGTGCCAGCCAGCCCCTCATCCTACAGGCCGCCTATGGCTACACCTTC
CASQPLILQAAYGYTF
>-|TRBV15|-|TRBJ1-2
TGTGCCACCAGCAGAGATTGGGGAGGCTATGGCTACACCTTC
CATSRDWGGYGYTF
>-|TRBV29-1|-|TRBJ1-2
TGCAGCGTGCCCCGGGCCCAGGGTGGCTACACCTTC
CSVPRAQGGYTF
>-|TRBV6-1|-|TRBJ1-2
TGTGCCAGCAGTGAAGCGATGGAGGGTCCTGGCTACACCTTC
CASSEAMEGPGYTF
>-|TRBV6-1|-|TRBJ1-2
TGTGCCAGCACCCCGACAAACCTCTATGGCTACACCTTC
CASTPTNLYGYTF